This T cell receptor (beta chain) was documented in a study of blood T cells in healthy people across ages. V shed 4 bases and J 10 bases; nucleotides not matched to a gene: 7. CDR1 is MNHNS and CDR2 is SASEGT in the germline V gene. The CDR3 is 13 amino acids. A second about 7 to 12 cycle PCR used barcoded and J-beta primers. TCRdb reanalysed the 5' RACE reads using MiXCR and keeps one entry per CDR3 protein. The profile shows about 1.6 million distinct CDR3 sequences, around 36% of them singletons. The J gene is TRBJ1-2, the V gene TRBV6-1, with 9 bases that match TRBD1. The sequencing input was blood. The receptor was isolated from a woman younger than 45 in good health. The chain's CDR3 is CASSVEDRGFYTF. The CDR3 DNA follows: TGTGCCAGCAGTGTTGAGGACAGGGGTTTCTACACCTTC.